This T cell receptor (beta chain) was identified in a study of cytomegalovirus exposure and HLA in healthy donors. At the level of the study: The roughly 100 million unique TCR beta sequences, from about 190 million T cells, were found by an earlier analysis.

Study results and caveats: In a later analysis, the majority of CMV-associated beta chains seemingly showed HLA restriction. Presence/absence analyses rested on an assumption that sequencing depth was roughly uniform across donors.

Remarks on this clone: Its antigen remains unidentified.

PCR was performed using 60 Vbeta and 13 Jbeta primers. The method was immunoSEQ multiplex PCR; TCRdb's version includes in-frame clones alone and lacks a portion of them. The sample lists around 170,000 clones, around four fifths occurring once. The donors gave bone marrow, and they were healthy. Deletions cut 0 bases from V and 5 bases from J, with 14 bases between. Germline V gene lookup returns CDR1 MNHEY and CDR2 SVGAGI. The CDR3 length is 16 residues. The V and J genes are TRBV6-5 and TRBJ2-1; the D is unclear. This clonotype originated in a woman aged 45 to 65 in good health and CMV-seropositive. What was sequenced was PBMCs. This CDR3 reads CASSYSTVVEHNEQFF. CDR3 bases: TGTGCCAGCAGTTACTCAACAGTAGTTGAGCACAATGAGCAGTTCTTC.